This TCR beta chain came from a study of blood T cell repertoires in COVID-19. Here immunoSEQ multiplex PCR was the method, and the copy in TCRdb shows in-frame clones only, minus some. Among fewer than 200,000 clones listed, roughly four fifths were seen once. V was clipped by 6 bases and J by 5 bases; unmatched bases: 8. The length of the CDR3 is 14 residues. CDR1 and CDR2 (germline): SGHNT, YYREEE (reference sequence). The sequencing input was peripheral blood. This chain connects TRBV5-4 to TRBJ2-7, with 10 bases lining up with TRBD2. This TCR was sampled from a woman aged 80 or over with acute or convalescent COVID-19. CDR3 bases: TGTGCCAGCACCGAGACTAGCGGGCCCCACGAGCAGTACTTC. This translates into CASTETSGPHEQYF.